The text below deals with one T cell receptor beta chain. The antigen remains unidentified. Germline loops: CDR1 SGHKS, CDR2 YYEKEE (reference sequence). Deletions cut 0 bases from V and 4 bases from J, with 8 bases between. The CDR3 is 14 amino acids. The sample originates from a study of shared clonotypes between healthy human individuals. As for the study in general: Three plates were used per donor for CD4 naive, three for CD4 memory, two for CD8 naive and one for CD8 memory. General study points: Sampling involved blood alone; tissue repertoires likely differ. Clonotypes shared by all four sorted-subset donors had higher generation probabilities than non-shared clonotypes.

The sorted-subset replicate PCRs were given around 200 ng DNA, which is approximately 30,000 T cell genomes. The table came from immunoSEQ multiplex PCR; TCRdb's copy has only in-frame clones and leaves some out. The sample carries some 2.1 million clones, approximately 92% recorded once. Naive CD8 cells lacked CD45RO, underwent positive selection for CCR7 and left out terminally differentiated effector memory CD45RA+ cells. This receptor was identified in a man aged 18 to 29 in good health. Some clones in this sample may be carry-over from other donors' samples. This chain joins TRBV5-5 and TRBJ1-5, with D perhaps TRBD1 (6 bases). The specimen was naive CD8+ T cells from PBMCs. CDR3 coding DNA: TGTGCCAGCAGCTTGGCAGGGGCGAATCAGCCCCAGCATTTT. Its protein is CASSLAGANQPQHF.